One sample yielded the 13 T cell receptor beta chains listed below, sequenced in a study of long-term antiretroviral therapy in people with HIV. The libraries were made with immunoSEQ v3.0 at survey level. Libraries were prepared by immunoSEQ multiplex PCR; TCRdb keeps only in-frame clonotypes and omits some of them. In the table there are 20,000 to 25,000 clones, 65% to 85% of which are singletons. The input for sequencing was unsorted PBMCs, taken 1.5 years after starting antiretroviral therapy. Receptor source: a man younger than 45 with HIV.

This clone was seen a few times. CDR3 DNA sequence: TGTGCCAGCAGTGAGGGCCAGTCCCCCTCCTACGAGCAGTACTTC. Its protein is CASSEGQSPSYEQYF. V is TRBV25-1 and J is TRBJ2-7; no definite D call. Between the trimmed V and J ends, which lost 3 bases and 0 bases, there was a span of 12 bases. Germline loops: CDR1 MGHDK, CDR2 SYGVNS. The CDR3 length is 15 residues.

The chain couples TRBV4-3 to TRBJ1-5; no clear D. The germline V and J ends were trimmed by 1 base and 6 bases, with 7 bases remaining between them. This CDR3 has 13 amino acids. In germline, CDR1 is LGHNA, CDR2 YSLEER. This chain's CDR3 is CASSQGRGQPQHF. CDR3 bases: TGCGCCAGCAGCCAAGGACGTGGTCAGCCCCAGCATTTT.

The V and J genes are TRBV6-6 and TRBJ1-5, with D perhaps TRBD1 (5 bases). There are 15 residues in the CDR3. CDR1 and CDR2 from the germline V gene are MNHNY and SVGAGI (reference sequence). V dropped 0 bases and J dropped 5 bases, with 11 bases sitting between them. The CDR3 spells CASSYSRRADQPQHF. The CDR3 DNA is TGTGCCAGCAGTTACTCCCGCAGGGCTGATCAGCCCCAGCATTTT.

V and J are TRBV7-9 and TRBJ2-7; 9 nucleotides line up with TRBD2. The germline V gene encodes CDR1 SEHNR and CDR2 FQNEAQ (reference sequence). The CDR3 spans 17 residues. J lost 6 bases, V lost 4 bases, and 16 bases had no gene match. CDR3 nucleotides: TGTGCCAGCAGCTCCACCGGGTCAAGGCTAGCGGGAAGCGAGCAGTACTTC. Translating gives CASSSTGSRLAGSEQYF.

This sequence joins TRBV27 and TRBJ2-1, with 13 bases that match TRBD2. Germline CDR1 and CDR2: MNHEY and SMNVEV (reference sequence). The length of the CDR3 is 15 residues. J was trimmed by 7 bases and V by 5 bases; bases with no gene match: 5. The CDR3 is CASSQGLAGLNEQFF. DNA of the CDR3: TGTGCCAGCAGTCAGGGACTAGCGGGGTTAAATGAGCAGTTCTTC.

CDR3 coding DNA: TGTGCCAGTAGTATACTCGCGGGGGAGTCTGGGGCCAACGTCCTGACTTTC. This translates into CASSILAGESGANVLTF. The chain carries TRBV19 and TRBJ2-6; TRBD2 agrees at 7 bases. The germline V gene encodes CDR1 LNHDA and CDR2 SQIVND (reference sequence). This CDR3 has 17 amino acids. Unmatched junction bases numbered 5, after V lost 2 bases and J lost 1 base.

The V call is TRBV11-2, the J call TRBJ2-2, with D possibly TRBD1 on 6 matching bases. With 5 bases removed from V and 4 bases from J, the gap between germline ends came to 14 bases. Germline CDR1 is SGHAT and CDR2 is FQNNGV. This CDR3 region has 15 residues. CDR3 protein: CASSPTGTFTGELFF. The CDR3 DNA is TGTGCCAGCAGCCCTACCGGGACATTCACCGGGGAGCTGTTTTTT.

This clone appeared a few times. The CDR3 nucleotides read TGCGCCAGCAGCTTGGGGAGTGAAAAACTGTTTTTT. As protein: CASSLGSEKLFF. The V and J genes are TRBV5-1 and TRBJ1-4; D call uncertain. The germline CDR1 and CDR2 sequences are SGHRS and YFSETQ. The V and J ends lost 0 bases and 7 bases respectively, with 4 bases between them. The CDR3 contains 12 residues.

The CDR3 protein is CASRDTGYQETQYF. The CDR3 bases are TGTGCCAGTAGAGACACTGGGTACCAAGAGACCCAGTACTTC. This chain links TRBV19 with TRBJ2-5, with D uncertain. Germline V gene data show CDR1 as LNHDA and CDR2 as SQIVND (reference sequence). The ends were cut back, 6 bases at V and 0 bases at J, with 11 bases in the middle. This CDR3 comprises 14 residues.

In nucleotides, the CDR3 is TGTGCCAGCAGCCACATTACAGGGGCTGGGAATTCACCCCTCCACTTT. It codes for CASSHITGAGNSPLHF. This rearrangement joins TRBV7-8 to TRBJ1-6, with 7 bases lining up with TRBD1. The V segment lost 5 bases and the J segment 7 bases; nucleotides outside the gene matches: 11. Germline V CDR1 and CDR2: SGHVS, FQNEAQ. This CDR3 comprises 16 residues. Based on the CDR3 plus reference TRBV7-8 and TRBJ1-6, the full variable domain is GAGVSQSPRYKVAKRGQDVALRCDPISGHVSLFWYQQALGQGPEFLTYFQNEAQLDKSGLPSDRFFAERPEGSVSTLKIQRTQQEDSAVYLCASSHITGAGNSPLHFGNGTRLTVT.

The chain employs TRBV7-2 and TRBJ1-2; D remains unclear. Germline loops: CDR1 SGHTA, CDR2 FQGNSA. Trimming pared 2 bases from V and 8 bases from J, leaving 6 bases between. This CDR3 has 11 residues. The CDR3 bases are TGTGCCAGCAGCTTAAAGGTGGGCTACACCTTC. Its protein is CASSLKVGYTF.

This chain connects TRBV6-5 to TRBJ1-1, with 8 bases lining up with TRBD1. In germline, CDR1 is MNHEY, CDR2 SVGAGI. V trimming: 3 bases; J trimming: 5 bases; junction bases outside the gene matches: 5. CDR3 length equals 14 residues. The CDR3 spells CASSYTGGGTEAFF. CDR3 nucleotides: TGTGCCAGCAGTTATACAGGGGGAGGTACTGAAGCTTTCTTT.

This clone was counted a single time. The V and J genes are TRBV6-1 and TRBJ2-1; D ambiguous. V lost 4 bases and J 6 bases, leaving 22 bases between the germline ends. The CDR3 spans 17 residues. In germline, CDR1 is MNHNS, CDR2 SASEGT. The CDR3 here is CASSVQVVWAVGNEQFF. The DNA of the CDR3 is TGTGCCAGCAGTGTTCAGGTTGTTTGGGCGGTCGGCAATGAGCAGTTCTTC.